The rows below give T cell receptor beta chains drawn from one sample of a study of post-analysis software for immune sequencing data. A single record per CDR3 protein comes from TCRdb applying MiXCR to the PCR reads. The data show about half a million distinct CDR3 sequences, with around 36% seen just once and less than 6% held by the top ten. The source material was blood. The receptors shown here come from a girl aged 2-17 years with multiple sclerosis. The conserved cysteine and the conserved F or W are not part of the CDR3 here.

V gene	J gene	CDR3 length	CDR3 protein
TRBV20-1	TRBJ2-1	15	SASGTSGELSYNEQF
TRBV6-6	TRBJ1-2	12	ASNPDRVGPGYT
TRBV15	TRBJ1-2	14	ATSRDLKGSRYGYT
TRBV12-3/TRBV12-4	TRBJ2-3	14	ASSSPLAGNTDTQY
TRBV4-1	TRBJ1-2	14	ASSQGGGQGAYGYT
TRBV28	TRBJ1-1	12	ASSPGAIDTEAF
TRBV9	TRBJ2-3	12	ASSVEENTDTQY
TRBV4-1	TRBJ2-4	13	ASTPQENQKNIQY
TRBV3-1	TRBJ2-7	13	ASSQGWTAKDEQY
TRBV27	TRBJ1-6	14	ASSLGASSYNSPLH
TRBV29-1	TRBJ2-1	8	SASINEQF
TRBV6-6	TRBJ1-5	10	ASSYSADPQH
TRBV3-1	TRBJ1-1	12	ASSLGTGPTEAF
TRBV6-5	TRBJ2-1	11	ASRTGGRHEQF
TRBV5-1	TRBJ2-3	12	ASSGVGERDTQY
TRBV6-5	TRBJ2-3	13	ASRLAGSSTDTQY
TRBV7-6	TRBJ2-3	14	ASHPTGGPNTDTQY
TRBV4-1	TRBJ1-1	14	ASSSRGGAVNTEAF
TRBV12-3/TRBV12-4	TRBJ2-5	13	ASSHTSTGFKTQY
TRBV20-1	TRBJ2-5	15	SAPLRGQFPGQETQY
TRBV5-1	TRBJ2-7	9	ASRENYEQY
TRBV10-2	TRBJ1-5	13	ASSESRLVQKPLH
TRBV12-3/TRBV12-4	TRBJ2-1	14	ASSLRGAGGRPEQF
TRBV24-1	TRBJ2-1	11	TTTGSSYNEQF
TRBV7-9	TRBJ1-4	13	ASSLRQANNEKLF
TRBV4-1	TRBJ2-1	15	ASSLRSGQGGHNEQF
TRBV6-1	TRBJ2-1	12	ASSEGQYNNEQF
TRBV7-2	TRBJ2-5	12	ASSLKGMGGTQY
TRBV2	TRBJ2-3	11	ASSEGPVDTQY
TRBV5-1	TRBJ2-3	14	ASGLGPDRGTDTQY
TRBV6-2/TRBV6-3	TRBJ2-7	11	ASSPQVRYEQY
TRBV7-6	TRBJ1-5	12	ASSPTGFNQPQH
TRBV5-1	TRBJ2-1	18	ASSLGGFGKEGTSYNEQF
TRBV24-1	TRBJ2-3	13	ATSDSLGQGTTQY
TRBV27	TRBJ1-2	12	ASSTTNPYYGYT
TRBV20-1	TRBJ2-7	12	SARGERGSYEQY